This record concerns one T cell receptor beta chain sequence. Primers used in a second PCR of about 6 to 11 cycles were a sample-barcoded 5' primer and a J-beta primer mix. TCRdb re-called the 5' RACE reads through MiXCR, storing one row per CDR3 protein. Among about 680,000 distinct CDR3 sequences listed, roughly 50% were seen once. The CDR3 extends over 15 amino acids. CDR1 is SGHTA and CDR2 is FQGNSA in the germline V gene. V lost 2 bases and J 1 base, leaving 8 bases between the germline ends. These data are taken from a study of blood T cells in healthy people across ages. The V and J genes are TRBV7-2 and TRBJ2-2; no firm D call. The receptor comes from a woman in her sixties or seventies in good health. Source material: blood. CDR3 region: CASSLFSGNTGELFF. CDR3 DNA: TGTGCCAGCAGCTTATTCTCGGGGAACACCGGGGAGCTGTTTTTT.